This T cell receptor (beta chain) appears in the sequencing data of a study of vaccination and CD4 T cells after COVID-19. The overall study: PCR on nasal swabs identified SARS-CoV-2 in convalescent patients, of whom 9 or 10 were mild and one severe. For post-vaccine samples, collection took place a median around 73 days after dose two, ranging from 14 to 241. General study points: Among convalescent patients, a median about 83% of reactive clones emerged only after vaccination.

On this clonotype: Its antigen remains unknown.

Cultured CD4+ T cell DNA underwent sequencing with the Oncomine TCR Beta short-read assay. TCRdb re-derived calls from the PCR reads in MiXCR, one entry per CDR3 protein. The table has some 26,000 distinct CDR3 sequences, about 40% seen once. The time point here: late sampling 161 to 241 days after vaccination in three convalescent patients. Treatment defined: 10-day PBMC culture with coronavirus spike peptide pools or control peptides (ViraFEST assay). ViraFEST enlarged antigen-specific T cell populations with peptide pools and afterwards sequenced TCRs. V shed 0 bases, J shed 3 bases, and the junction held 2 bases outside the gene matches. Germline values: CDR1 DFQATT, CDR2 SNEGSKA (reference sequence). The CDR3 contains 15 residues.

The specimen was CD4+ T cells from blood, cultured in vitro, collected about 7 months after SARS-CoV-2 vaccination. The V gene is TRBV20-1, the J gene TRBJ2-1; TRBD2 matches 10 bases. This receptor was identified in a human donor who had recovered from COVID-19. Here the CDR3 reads CSARELAGNYNEQFF. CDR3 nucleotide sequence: TGCAGTGCTAGAGAACTAGCGGGGAACTACAATGAGCAGTTCTTC.